A single sample gave rise to the 25 T cell receptor beta chains below, sequenced in a study of cytomegalovirus exposure and HLA in healthy donors. PCR involved 60 Vbeta and 13 Jbeta primers. TCRdb's table, derived via immunoSEQ multiplex PCR, lists solely in-frame clones and lacks some. The sample has around 150,000 clones; 8.9% are singletons. Sequenced input: PBMCs. The receptors here all came from a woman in her forties in good health and CMV-seropositive.

The rearrangement joins TRBV9 to TRBJ2-3; weak D call: TRBD2 (5 bases). This CDR3 is 14 amino acids long. V was cut by 4 bases and J by 1 base, with 10 bases left in between. The V gene's germline CDR1 is SGDLS and CDR2 YYNGEE. The CDR3 DNA reads as TGTGCCAGCAGCCGGGGTTTGGGCACAGATACGCAGTATTTT. Its protein product is CASSRGLGTDTQYF.

This clone was picked up a small number of times. The chain couples TRBV7-8 to TRBJ1-1; D is possibly TRBD1 (5 bases). Trimming took off 2 bases at V and 2 bases at J, with 9 bases between the two ends. Germline lookup yields CDR1 SGHVS and CDR2 FQNEAQ. The CDR3 runs 14 residues. CDR3 coding DNA: TGTGCCAGCAGCTTAAGCAGGGCCAACACTGAAGCTTTCTTT. Its protein is CASSLSRANTEAFF.

This clone has just a few counts. V and J are TRBV18 and TRBJ1-3; D possibly corresponds to TRBD1 (5 bases). The V end was cut by 1 base, the J end by 4 bases, with 11 bases between. CDR3 size: 15 residues. Germline V gives CDR1 KGHSH, CDR2 LQKENI. The CDR3 region has the DNA TGTGCCAGCTCACCACTCGGGGGAGCCGGAAACACCATATATTTT. Its protein is CASSPLGGAGNTIYF.

Turning to this clone: An end of the junction does not agree with germline; a read error may underlie this. The chain joins TRBV11-3 to TRBJ1-1; TRBD1 matches at 8 bases. Germline V gene data show CDR1 as SGHNT and CDR2 as YENEEA. The CDR3 spans 17 residues. This chain's CDR3 is CASSSHLPGGTNAEAFF. The CDR3 nucleotides are TGTGCCAGCAGCTCCCACCTTCCAGGGGGCACGAACGCTGAAGCTTTCTTT. Drawing the rest from reference TRBV11-3 and TRBJ1-1, the complete variable domain is EAGVVQSPRYKIIEKKQPVAFWCNPISGHNTLYWYLQNLGQGPELLIRYENEEAVDDSQLPKDRFSAERLKGVDSTLKIQPAELGDSAVYLCASSSHLPGGTNAEAFFGQGTRLTVV.

The chain carries TRBV7-6 and TRBJ2-2; 7 bases match TRBD2. CDR3 length: 15 amino acids. Trimming took 5 bases from V and 6 from J; bases not matched to a gene: 9. Germline V gene sequence: CDR1 SGHVS, CDR2 FNYEAQ. Written as DNA, the CDR3 is TGTGCCAGCAGCCTGGGACTAAGCGGGGCCGGGGAGCTGTTTTTT. It encodes CASSLGLSGAGELFF.

This chain connects TRBV23-1 to TRBJ2-1, with D perhaps TRBD2 (5 bases). TRBV23-1 is classed as an ORF, of uncertain function. The CDR3 runs to 16 residues. Trimming left V 0 bases short and J 8 bases short, with 17 bases between. Here the CDR3 reads CASSQSPRALGDEQFF. CDR3 DNA: TGCGCCAGCAGTCAATCGCCGAGGGCTCTTGGGGATGAGCAGTTCTTC.

This chain connects TRBV5-1 to TRBJ2-5; perhaps TRBD2 as D (5 bases). V dropped 1 base and J dropped 7 bases, with 11 bases sitting between them. The germline V gene encodes CDR1 SGHRS and CDR2 YFSETQ. The CDR3 covers 13 residues. For the CDR3, the DNA is TGCGCCAGCAGCTTGCGGGATTCAGGGACCCAGTACTTC. Residues: CASSLRDSGTQYF.

The chain recombines TRBV27 with TRBJ2-1; TRBD2 matches 9 bases. V lost 7 bases, J lost 5 bases, and 9 bases stayed unmatched. Germline lookup yields CDR1 MNHEY and CDR2 SMNVEV (reference sequence). There are 15 residues in the CDR3. In nucleotides, the CDR3 is TGTGCCAGCATACATAGCGGGGGCCCTCACAATGAGCAGTTCTTC. Protein: CASIHSGGPHNEQFF.

There are a few counts of this clone. The chain couples TRBV6-1 to TRBJ1-2, with 8 bases that match TRBD1. The CDR3 is 13 residues long. The germline gives CDR1 MNHNS, CDR2 SASEGT. V dropped 6 bases and J dropped 4; count of bases not matched to a gene: 4. CDR3 region: CASRNDRGYGYTF. CDR3 DNA: TGTGCCAGCAGAAACGACAGGGGCTATGGCTACACCTTC.

The rearrangement links TRBV10-2 to TRBJ2-5; 8 nucleotides agree with TRBD2. This CDR3 has 13 amino acids. CDR1 and CDR2 from the germline V gene are WSHSY and SAAADI. V was pared by 6 bases and J by 5 bases, with 5 bases of the junction left unmatched. This CDR3 reads CASSPTSAETQYF. CDR3 DNA: TGCGCCAGCAGCCCGACTAGCGCGGAGACCCAGTACTTC.

This clone came up a few times. The rearrangement joins TRBV27 to TRBJ2-7, with D unresolved. Germline CDR1 reads MNHEY; CDR2 reads SMNVEV (reference sequence). The CDR3 sequence is 14 residues long. V lost 3 bases and J 3 bases, leaving 12 bases between the germline ends. CDR3 loop: CASSLAGLYYEQYF. CDR3 nucleotides: TGTGCCAGCAGTTTGGCAGGTTTGTACTACGAGCAGTACTTC.

This clone has a handful of counts. The V call is TRBV18, the J call TRBJ1-1, with TRBD1 matching 7 bases. Germline V lookup: CDR1 KGHSH, CDR2 LQKENI. The length of the CDR3 is 12 residues. J lost 5 bases, V lost 3 bases, and 0 bases had no gene match. The CDR3 nucleotides read TGTGCCAGCTCACCGACAGGGACTGAAGCTTTCTTT. It encodes CASSPTGTEAFF.

This clone has just a few counts. CDR3 protein: CASSSGQMWQETQYF. The DNA of the CDR3 is TGCGCCAGCAGCTCGGGACAGATGTGGCAAGAGACCCAGTACTTC. The V call is TRBV5-1, the J call TRBJ2-5; 7 bases are shared with TRBD1. Trimming took 3 bases from V and 2 from J; bases not matched to a gene: 7. The CDR3 sequence is 15 residues long. CDR1 and CDR2 (germline): SGHRS, YFSETQ. The complete variable domain, with remaining parts taken from reference TRBV5-1 and TRBJ2-5, reads KAGVTQTPRYLIKTRGQQVTLSCSPISGHRSVSWYQQTPGQGLQFLFEYFSETQRNKGNFPGRFSGRQFSNSRSEMNVSTLELGDSALYLCASSSGQMWQETQYFGPGTRLLVL.

The V gene is TRBV6-1, the J gene TRBJ1-6, with D maybe TRBD1 (6 bases). This CDR3 comprises 13 residues. Germline values: CDR1 MNHNS, CDR2 SASEGT. V dropped 2 bases and J dropped 7 bases, with 6 bases sitting between them. The CDR3 reads CASSEQGNSPLHF. The CDR3 coding sequence is TGTGCCAGCAGTGAACAGGGGAATTCACCCCTCCACTTT.

This clone was observed a few times. J is TRBJ2-2 and V is TRBV11-3; 9 positions agree with TRBD1. The CDR3 spans 15 residues. The trim removed 5 bases at V and 4 bases at J, leaving 5 bases unmatched. In germline, CDR1 is SGHNT, CDR2 YENEEA. CDR3 protein: CASSRTGATTGELFF. CDR3 bases: TGTGCCAGCAGCCGGACAGGGGCGACCACCGGGGAGCTGTTTTTT.

This clone was counted only a few times. This chain connects TRBV7-8 to TRBJ1-1; no firm D call. The CDR3 has 13 amino acids. CDR1 is SGHVS, CDR2 FQNEAQ, per germline. The V and J ends lost 2 bases and 4 bases respectively, with 8 bases between them. CDR3 loop: CASSLLRGTEAFF. In nucleotides, the CDR3 is TGTGCCAGCAGCTTATTAAGAGGCACTGAAGCTTTCTTT.

The J gene is TRBJ2-3, the V gene TRBV5-1; D is perhaps TRBD1 (6 bases). Trimming shortened V by 0 bases and J by 0 bases, and 11 bases separated the two germline ends. The CDR3 runs to 16 residues. Germline CDR1 and CDR2: SGHRS and YFSETQ. CDR3 nucleotide sequence: TGCGCCAGCAGCTTGGAAGCGAGGGGGAGCACAGATACGCAGTATTTT. The encoded protein is CASSLEARGSTDTQYF.

This clone came up a few times. The rearrangement uses TRBV5-1 and TRBJ1-4; 8 bases are a match to TRBD1. This CDR3 has 15 residues. Losses at the gene ends were 4 bases for V and 8 bases for J; bases not matched to a gene: 10. Germline V gene sequence: CDR1 SGHRS, CDR2 YFSETQ. This CDR3 is CASSPRTGQEEKLFF. In nucleotides, the CDR3 is TGCGCCAGCAGCCCCAGGACAGGGCAAGAAGAAAAACTGTTTTTT.

In this sample, this clone turned up a few times. This chain joins TRBV19 and TRBJ2-5, with D hard to call. The germline V and J ends were trimmed by 4 bases and 0 bases, with 6 bases remaining between them. The CDR3 is 13 amino acids. Per germline, CDR1 LNHDA and CDR2 SQIVND (reference sequence). CDR3 amino acids: CASSRQYQETQYF. The CDR3 nucleotides read TGTGCCAGTAGTAGGCAGTACCAAGAGACCCAGTACTTC.

The rearrangement links TRBV7-3 to TRBJ2-5; 8 bases match TRBD2. Germline loops: CDR1 SGHTA, CDR2 FQGTGA. Trimming took 5 bases from V and 2 from J; bases not matched to a gene: 7. The CDR3 totals 15 residues. CDR3 sequence (DNA): TGTGCCAGCAGCCTGATTCCGGGGGGGCAAGAGACCCAGTACTTC. Its protein is CASSLIPGGQETQYF.

This clone was seen only a few times. The rearrangement joins TRBV4-3 to TRBJ1-2, with 7 bases matching TRBD1. The CDR3 has 15 amino acids. Germline V gives CDR1 LGHNA, CDR2 YSLEER. The ends lost 2 bases at V and 2 bases at J; junction bases unmatched: 5. The CDR3 DNA sequence: TGCGCCAGCAGCCAAATTCCGGGACAGAACTATGGCTACACCTTC. Protein sequence: CASSQIPGQNYGYTF.

The chain employs TRBV4-2 and TRBJ1-2, with D tentatively TRBD1 (6 bases). The CDR3 sequence is 15 residues long. With 0 bases removed from V and 3 bases from J, the gap between germline ends came to 11 bases. CDR1 and CDR2 from the germline V gene are LGHNA and YNFKEQ. The CDR3 loop is CASSQDGRTDYGYTF. The CDR3 DNA reads as TGTGCCAGCAGCCAAGACGGGAGGACAGACTATGGCTACACCTTC.

This clone was detected ten times or more. J is TRBJ1-1 and V is TRBV5-1; no definite D call. The CDR3 has 14 residues. The germline V gene encodes CDR1 SGHRS and CDR2 YFSETQ. V was shortened by 0 bases and J by 1 base, with 7 bases between the two germline ends. CDR3 coding DNA: TGCGCCAGCAGCTTGGACTTGAAGAACACTGAAGCTTTCTTT. Encoded protein: CASSLDLKNTEAFF. Full variable domain (remainder filled in from reference TRBV5-1 and TRBJ1-1): KAGVTQTPRYLIKTRGQQVTLSCSPISGHRSVSWYQQTPGQGLQFLFEYFSETQRNKGNFPGRFSGRQFSNSRSEMNVSTLELGDSALYLCASSLDLKNTEAFFGQGTRLTVV.

This clone was counted between two and nine times. This chain joins TRBV2 and TRBJ1-1; D unclear. Trimming took off 3 bases at V and 0 bases at J, with 17 bases between the two ends. The CDR3 contains 17 residues. Germline V CDR1 and CDR2: SNHLY, FYNNEI. The CDR3 DNA is TGTGCCAGCAGTGAGCAAGGAGTGGGAGTGATGAACACTGAAGCTTTCTTT. Residues: CASSEQGVGVMNTEAFF.

This chain links TRBV5-4 with TRBJ1-6; a possible D gene is TRBD1 (5 bases). Trimming shortened V by 0 bases and J by 4 bases, and 8 bases separated the two germline ends. Germline CDR1 reads SGHNT; CDR2 reads YYREEE (reference sequence). The CDR3 is made up of 15 amino acids. As DNA, the CDR3 is TGTGCCAGCAGCTTGGGACAGCTTTATAATTCACCCCTCCACTTT. This translates into CASSLGQLYNSPLHF.